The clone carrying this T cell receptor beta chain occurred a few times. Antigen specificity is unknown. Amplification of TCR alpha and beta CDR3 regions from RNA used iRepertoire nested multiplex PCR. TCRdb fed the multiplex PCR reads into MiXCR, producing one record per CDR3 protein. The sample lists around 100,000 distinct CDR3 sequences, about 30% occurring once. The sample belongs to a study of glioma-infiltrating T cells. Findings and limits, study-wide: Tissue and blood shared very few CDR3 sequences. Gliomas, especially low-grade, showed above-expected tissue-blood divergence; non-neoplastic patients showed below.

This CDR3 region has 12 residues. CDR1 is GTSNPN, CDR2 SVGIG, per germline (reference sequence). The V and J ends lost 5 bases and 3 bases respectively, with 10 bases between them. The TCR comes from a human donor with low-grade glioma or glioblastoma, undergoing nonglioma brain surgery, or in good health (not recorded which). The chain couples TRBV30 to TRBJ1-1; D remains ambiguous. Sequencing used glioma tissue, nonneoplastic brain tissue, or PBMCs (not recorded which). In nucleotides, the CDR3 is TGTGCCTGGTCAGTGGGTTACACTGAAGCTTTCTTT. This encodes CAWSVGYTEAFF.